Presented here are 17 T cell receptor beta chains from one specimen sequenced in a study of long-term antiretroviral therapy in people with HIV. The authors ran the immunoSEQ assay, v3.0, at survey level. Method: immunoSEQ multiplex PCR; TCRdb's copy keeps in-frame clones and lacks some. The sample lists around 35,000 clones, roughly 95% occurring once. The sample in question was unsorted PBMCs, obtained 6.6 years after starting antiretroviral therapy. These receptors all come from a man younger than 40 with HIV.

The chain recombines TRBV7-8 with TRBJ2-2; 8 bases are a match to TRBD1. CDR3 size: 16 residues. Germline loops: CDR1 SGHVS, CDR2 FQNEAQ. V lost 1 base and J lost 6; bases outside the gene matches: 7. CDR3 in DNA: TGTGCCAGCAGCTTAGTCTCGACAGGGGATGCCGGGGAGCTGTTTTTT. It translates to CASSLVSTGDAGELFF.

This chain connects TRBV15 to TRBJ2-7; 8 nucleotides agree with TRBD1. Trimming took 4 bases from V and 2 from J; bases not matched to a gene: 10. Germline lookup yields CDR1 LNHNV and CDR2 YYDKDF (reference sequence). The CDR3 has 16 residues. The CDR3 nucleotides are TGTGCCACCAGCACACCGGACTGGACAGGGCCCTACGAGCAGTACTTC. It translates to CATSTPDWTGPYEQYF.

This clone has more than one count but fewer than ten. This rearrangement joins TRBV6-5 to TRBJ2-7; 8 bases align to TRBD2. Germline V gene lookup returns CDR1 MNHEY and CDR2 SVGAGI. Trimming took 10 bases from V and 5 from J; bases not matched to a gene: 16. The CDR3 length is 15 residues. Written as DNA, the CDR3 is TGTGCCACCCAACAGGGCCCGGGAGGGTCCAACGAGCAGTACTTC. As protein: CATQQGPGGSNEQYF.

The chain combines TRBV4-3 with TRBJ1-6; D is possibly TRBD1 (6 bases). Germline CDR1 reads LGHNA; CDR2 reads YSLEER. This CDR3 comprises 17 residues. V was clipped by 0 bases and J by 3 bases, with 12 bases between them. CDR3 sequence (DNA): TGCGCCAGCAGCCAAGATGGAACAGGGATCTATAATTCACCCCTCCACTTT. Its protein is CASSQDGTGIYNSPLHF.

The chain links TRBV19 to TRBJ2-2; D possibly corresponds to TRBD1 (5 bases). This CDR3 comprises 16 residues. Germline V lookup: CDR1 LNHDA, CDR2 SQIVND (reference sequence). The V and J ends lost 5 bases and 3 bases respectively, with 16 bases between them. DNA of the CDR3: TGTGCCAGTAGTGCGACCCTAGGGGTTCACACCGGGGAGCTGTTTTTT. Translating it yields CASSATLGVHTGELFF.

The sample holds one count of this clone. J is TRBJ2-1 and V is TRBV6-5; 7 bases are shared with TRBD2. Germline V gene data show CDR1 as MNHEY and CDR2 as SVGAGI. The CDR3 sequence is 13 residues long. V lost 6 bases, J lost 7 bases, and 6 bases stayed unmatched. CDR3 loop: CASRGRAFNEQFF. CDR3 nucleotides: TGTGCCAGCAGGGGGAGGGCTTTTAATGAGCAGTTCTTC.

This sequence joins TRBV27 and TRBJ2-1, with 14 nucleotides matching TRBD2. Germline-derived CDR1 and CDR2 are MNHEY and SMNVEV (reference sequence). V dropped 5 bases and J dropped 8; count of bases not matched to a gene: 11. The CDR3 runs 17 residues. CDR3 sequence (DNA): TGTGCCAGCAGTGCCACCGGGACTAGCGGGAGAATAGATGAGCAGTTCTTC. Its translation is CASSATGTSGRIDEQFF.

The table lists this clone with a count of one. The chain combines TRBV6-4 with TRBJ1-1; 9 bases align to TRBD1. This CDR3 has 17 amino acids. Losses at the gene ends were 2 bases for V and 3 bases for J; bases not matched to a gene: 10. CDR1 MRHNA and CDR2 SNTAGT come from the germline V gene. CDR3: CASSDGGTGRLYTEAFF. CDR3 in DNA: TGTGCCAGCAGTGACGGGGGGACAGGGCGGCTGTACACTGAAGCTTTCTTT.

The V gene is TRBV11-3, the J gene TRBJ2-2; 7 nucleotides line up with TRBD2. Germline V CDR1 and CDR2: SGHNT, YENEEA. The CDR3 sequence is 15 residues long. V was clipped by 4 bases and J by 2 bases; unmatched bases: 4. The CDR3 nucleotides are TGTGCCAGCAGCTCGGGAGGAGCTAACACCGGGGAGCTGTTTTTT. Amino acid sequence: CASSSGGANTGELFF.

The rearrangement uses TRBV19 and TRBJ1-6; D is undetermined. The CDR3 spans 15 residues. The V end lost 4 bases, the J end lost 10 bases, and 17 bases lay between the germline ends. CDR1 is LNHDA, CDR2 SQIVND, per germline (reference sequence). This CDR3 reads CASSNPLGGGSPLHF. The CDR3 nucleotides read TGTGCCAGTAGTAACCCCCTAGGTGGAGGCTCACCCCTCCACTTT.

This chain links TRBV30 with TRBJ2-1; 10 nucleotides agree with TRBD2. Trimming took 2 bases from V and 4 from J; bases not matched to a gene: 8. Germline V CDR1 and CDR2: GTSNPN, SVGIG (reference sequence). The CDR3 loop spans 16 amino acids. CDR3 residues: CAWSPRAGGGYNEQFF. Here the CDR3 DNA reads TGTGCCTGGAGTCCCAGAGCGGGAGGGGGTTACAATGAGCAGTTCTTC.

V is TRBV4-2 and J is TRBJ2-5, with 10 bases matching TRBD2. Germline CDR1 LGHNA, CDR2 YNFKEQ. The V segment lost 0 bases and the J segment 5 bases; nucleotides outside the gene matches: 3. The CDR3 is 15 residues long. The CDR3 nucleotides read TGTGCCAGCAGCCAAGAAGCGGGGGGGCGGGAGACCCAGTACTTC. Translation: CASSQEAGGRETQYF.

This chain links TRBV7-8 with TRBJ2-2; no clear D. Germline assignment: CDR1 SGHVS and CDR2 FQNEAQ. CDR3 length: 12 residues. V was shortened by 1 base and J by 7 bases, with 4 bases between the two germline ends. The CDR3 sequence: CASSLVGGELFF. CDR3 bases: TGTGCCAGCAGCTTAGTGGGCGGGGAGCTGTTTTTT.

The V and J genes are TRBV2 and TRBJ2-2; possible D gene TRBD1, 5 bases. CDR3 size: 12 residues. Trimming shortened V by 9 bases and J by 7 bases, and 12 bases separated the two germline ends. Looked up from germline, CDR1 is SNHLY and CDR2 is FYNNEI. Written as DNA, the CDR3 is TGTGCCAGATCAGGGATGGACGGGGAGCTGTTTTTT. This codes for CARSGMDGELFF.

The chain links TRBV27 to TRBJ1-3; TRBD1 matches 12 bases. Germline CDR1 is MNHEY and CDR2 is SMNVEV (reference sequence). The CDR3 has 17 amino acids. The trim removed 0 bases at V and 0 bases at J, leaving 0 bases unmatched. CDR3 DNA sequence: TGTGCCAGCAGTTTATCGGGACAGGGGGCCTCTGGAAACACCATATATTTT. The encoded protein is CASSLSGQGASGNTIYF.

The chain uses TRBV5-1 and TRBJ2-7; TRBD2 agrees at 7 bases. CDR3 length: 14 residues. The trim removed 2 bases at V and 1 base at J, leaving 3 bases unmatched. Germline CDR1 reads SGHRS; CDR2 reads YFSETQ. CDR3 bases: TGCGCCAGCAGCTTCGGGGACTATTCCTACGAGCAGTACTTC. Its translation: CASSFGDYSYEQYF.

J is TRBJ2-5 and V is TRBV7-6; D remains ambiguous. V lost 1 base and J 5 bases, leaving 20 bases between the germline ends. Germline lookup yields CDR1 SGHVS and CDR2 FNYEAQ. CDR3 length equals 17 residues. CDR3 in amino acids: CASSLEARSTGQETQYF. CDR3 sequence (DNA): TGTGCCAGCAGCTTAGAAGCAAGAAGCACTGGCCAGGAGACCCAGTACTTC.